The clone carrying this TCR beta chain appeared a few times. Its antigen is unidentified. This specimen comes from a study of cytomegalovirus exposure and HLA in healthy donors. Study-level points and caveats: In a later analysis, productive TCRs from donors in an Asian-associated ancestry cluster reportedly carried fewer N-insertions than the cohort mean. V segments that were indistinguishable, TRBV6-2 and TRBV6-3 among them, were omitted from analysis.

Use of 60 Vbeta and 13 Jbeta primers characterized the PCR. The data were produced by immunoSEQ multiplex PCR, yet TCRdb's version contains in-frame clones alone and is incomplete. Of roughly 160,000 clones in the sample, 60% to 85% were seen once. The V and J ends lost 6 bases and 4 bases, in that order; junction bases with no gene match: 3. CDR1 MDHEN and CDR2 SYDVKM come from the germline V gene. This CDR3 comprises 12 residues. The source of this sequence is a man in his fifties or sixties in good health and CMV-seropositive. Sample: PBMCs. J is TRBJ2-7 and V is TRBV28; 7 bases are a match to TRBD1. The CDR3 loop is CASSKDRYEQYF. The CDR3 DNA reads TGTGCCAGCAGCAAGGACAGGTACGAGCAGTACTTC.